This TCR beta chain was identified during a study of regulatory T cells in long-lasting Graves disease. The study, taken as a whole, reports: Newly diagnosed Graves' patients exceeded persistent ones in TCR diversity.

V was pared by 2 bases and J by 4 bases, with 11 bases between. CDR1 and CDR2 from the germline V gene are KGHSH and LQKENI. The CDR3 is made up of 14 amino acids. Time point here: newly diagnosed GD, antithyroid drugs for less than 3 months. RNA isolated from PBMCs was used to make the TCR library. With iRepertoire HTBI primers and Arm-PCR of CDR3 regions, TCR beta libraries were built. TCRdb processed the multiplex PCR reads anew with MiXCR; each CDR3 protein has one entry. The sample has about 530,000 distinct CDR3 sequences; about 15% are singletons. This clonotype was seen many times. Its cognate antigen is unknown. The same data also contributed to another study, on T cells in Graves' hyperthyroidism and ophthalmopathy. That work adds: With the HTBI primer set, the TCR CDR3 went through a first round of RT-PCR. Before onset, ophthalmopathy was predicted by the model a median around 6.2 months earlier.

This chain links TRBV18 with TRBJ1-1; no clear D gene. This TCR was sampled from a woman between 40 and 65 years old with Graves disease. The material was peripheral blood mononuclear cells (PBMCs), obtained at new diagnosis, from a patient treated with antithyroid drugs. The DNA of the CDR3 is TGTGCCAGCTCACCAATAACGACACCCACTGAAGCTTTCTTT. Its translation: CASSPITTPTEAFF.